This record covers a single T cell receptor beta chain. Its antigen is not identified. The assay ran at deep level. Method: immunoSEQ multiplex PCR; TCRdb's copy keeps in-frame clones and lacks some. The table lists about 1.1 million clones, around 78% of them singletons, with approximately 0.5% in the top ten. Germline CDR1 and CDR2: SGHRS and YFSETQ. The J segment lost 1 base and the V segment lost 0 bases, leaving 4 bases of the junction unmatched. The CDR3 has 16 amino acids. This record belongs to a study of shared clonotypes between healthy human individuals. The overall study: The study used three CD4 naive, three CD4 memory, two CD8 naive and one CD8 memory plate per donor. Study-level points and caveats: Limited genetic and exposure-history diversity came from having few donors.

A split of CD4+ cells into CD45RA+ naive and CD45RA-negative memory subsets was performed. The sequenced material came from memory CD4+ T cells from PBMCs. Sample subset: CD45RA-negative fraction. The receptor comes from a man between 18 and 29 years old in good health. Some clones in this sample may be carry-over from other donors' samples. V usage is TRBV5-1 and J usage is TRBJ2-5, with TRBD2 matching 9 bases. The CDR3 loop is CASSLGAGGPQETQYF. The CDR3 nucleotides are TGCGCCAGCAGCTTGGGCGCGGGAGGGCCCCAAGAGACCCAGTACTTC.